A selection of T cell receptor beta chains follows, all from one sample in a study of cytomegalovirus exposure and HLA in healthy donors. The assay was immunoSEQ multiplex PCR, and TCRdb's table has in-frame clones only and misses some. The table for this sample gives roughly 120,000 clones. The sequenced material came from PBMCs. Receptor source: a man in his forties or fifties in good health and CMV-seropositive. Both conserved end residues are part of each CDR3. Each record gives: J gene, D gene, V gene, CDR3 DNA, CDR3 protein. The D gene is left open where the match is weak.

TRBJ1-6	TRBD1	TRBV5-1	TGCGCCAGCAGCTTACAGGGGGATTCACCCCTCCACTTT	CASSLQGDSPLHF
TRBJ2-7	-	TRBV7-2	TGTGCCAGCAGCTTAGCGGGAGTTACCTACGAGCAGTACTTC	CASSLAGVTYEQYF
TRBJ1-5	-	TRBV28	TGTGCCAGCAGTCGCTACAGGGATCCACGGGAAAGCAATCAGCCCCAGCATTTT	CASSRYRDPRESNQPQHF
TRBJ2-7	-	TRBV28	TGTGCCAGCAGTTCCCCCGGGGTCTCCTACGAGCAGTACTTC	CASSSPGVSYEQYF
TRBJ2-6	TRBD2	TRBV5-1	TGCGCCAGCAGCCCCGGACTAGCGGTGGGTGGGGCCAACGTCCTGACTTTC	CASSPGLAVGGANVLTF
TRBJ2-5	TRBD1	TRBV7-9	TGTGCCAGCAGCTCCCCCCCCGCAGGGGGCCTGAAGACCCAGTACTTC	CASSSPPAGGLKTQYF
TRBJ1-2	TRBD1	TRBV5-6	TGTGCCAGCAGCTTTCGACAGGGAAGGAGTGGCTATGGCTACACCTTC	CASSFRQGRSGYGYTF
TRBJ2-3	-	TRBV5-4	TGTGCCAGCAGCTTGGGGCCTCCCAAGATGACAGATACGCAGTATTTT	CASSLGPPKMTDTQYF
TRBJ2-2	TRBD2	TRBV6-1	TGTGCCAGCAGTGAACGGATGGGAGGGACCGGGGAGCTGTTTTTT	CASSERMGGTGELFF
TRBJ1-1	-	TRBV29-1	TGCAGCGTTGTTCCGGTGCGAATAGGGGTGAGGACTGAAGCTTTCTTT	CSVVPVRIGVRTEAFF
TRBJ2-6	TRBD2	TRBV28	TGTGCCAGCAGTTTATGGCTAGCGGGAGCCCTTTCGCGTCGGAACTCTGGGGCCAACGTCCTGACTTTC	CASSLWLAGALSRRNSGANVLTF
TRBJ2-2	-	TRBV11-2	TGTGCCAGCAGCTTAGGGGCCCCTCCGGCCACCGGGGAGCTGTTTTTT	CASSLGAPPATGELFF
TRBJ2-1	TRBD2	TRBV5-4	TGTGCCAGCAGCACAACCGGGACTAGCGGTGAGCAGTTCTTC	CASSTTGTSGEQFF
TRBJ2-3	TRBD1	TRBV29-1	TGCAGCCCGATTATAGTCTCGACAGGGATCCTACGCACAGATACGCAGTATTTT	CSPIIVSTGILRTDTQYF
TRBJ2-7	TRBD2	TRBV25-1	TGTGCCAGCAGTGAATCACTAGCGGGAGTAAGAGGCGAGCAGTACTTC	CASSESLAGVRGEQYF
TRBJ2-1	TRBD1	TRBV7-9	TGTGCCAGCAGCCCAGGACAGGGAGCTGTTGGGGAGCAGTTCTTC	CASSPGQGAVGEQFF
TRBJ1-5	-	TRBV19	TGTGCCAGTAGTTTGTCGGGGTATAGCAATCAGCCCCAGCATTTT	CASSLSGYSNQPQHF
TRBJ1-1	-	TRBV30	TGTGCCGGGGACACCGGTCACACTGAAGCTTTCTTT	CAGDTGHTEAFF
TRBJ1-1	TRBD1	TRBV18	TGTGCCAGCTCACCGGAGACAGGGGGGATAACCACTGAAGCTTTCTTT	CASSPETGGITTEAFF
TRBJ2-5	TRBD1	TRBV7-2	TGTGCCAGCAGCGCACAGACAGGGAATGGAGAGACCCAGTACTTC	CASSAQTGNGETQYF
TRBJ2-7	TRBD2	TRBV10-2	TGCGCCAGCATCACCATAGCGGGAGAAGGATCCTACGAGCAGTACTTC	CASITIAGEGSYEQYF
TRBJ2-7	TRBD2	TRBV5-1	TGCGCCAGCAGCTTGGGACCTCTCGGGGGGATGACTTACGAGGAGCAGTACTTC	CASSLGPLGGMTYEEQYF
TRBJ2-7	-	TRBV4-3	TGCGCCAGCAGCCAAGGTTTGTCAGGGATGGGCAACGAGCAGTACTTC	CASSQGLSGMGNEQYF
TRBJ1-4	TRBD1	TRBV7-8	TGTGCCAGCAGCCCAAGGACAGGGTTTGGTGAAAAACTGTTTTTT	CASSPRTGFGEKLFF
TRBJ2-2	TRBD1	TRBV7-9	TGTGCCAGCAGCACTCAGGGGGACACCGGGGAGCTGTTTTTT	CASSTQGDTGELFF
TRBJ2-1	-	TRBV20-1	TGCAGTGCTAGAAAGGGCGGGCGGCTGTTCTTC	CSARKGGRLFF
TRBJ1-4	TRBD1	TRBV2	TGTGCCAGTCTCAGGGGGGACGCAGGGGAAAAACTGTTTTTT	CASLRGDAGEKLFF
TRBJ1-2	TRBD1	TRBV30	TGTGCCTGGAGTTCTGGGACAGTCTATGGCTACACCTTC	CAWSSGTVYGYTF
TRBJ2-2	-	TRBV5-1	TGCGCCAGCAGCTCACCAATAACAACGTCATATAGCAGAGCGAACACCGGGGAGCTGTTTTTT	CASSSPITTSYSRANTGELFF
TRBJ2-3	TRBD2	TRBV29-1	TGCAGCGCCCGGACTAGCGGGGGGTGGGGAGATACGCAGTATTTT	CSARTSGGWGDTQYF
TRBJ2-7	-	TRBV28	TGTGCCAGCACCCCTCGCGGGCCCTACGAGCAGTACTTC	CASTPRGPYEQYF
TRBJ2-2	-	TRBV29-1	TGCAGCGTTGAAGAGGGGCGGAACACCGGGGAGCTGTTTTTT	CSVEEGRNTGELFF